The T cell receptor (beta chain) described here comes from a study of T cells in Graves' hyperthyroidism and ophthalmopathy. Study-wide context: Before treatment of any kind, peripheral blood was taken at initial diagnosis. Study observations and caveats: Among clonotypes expanded in thyroid above 0.001, most were also found in blood.

Exclusion of a patient resulted from uncontrolled infection, other autoimmune disease, pregnancy or lactation. This CDR3 has 14 amino acids. The germline gives CDR1 SGHTA, CDR2 FQGNSA. Many counts were recorded for this clonotype. Its antigen is currently unknown. The junction differs from germline at one of its ends, possibly a read error. RNA transcripts were the template for amplifying TCR beta CDR3 regions. HTBI primers drove first-round RT-PCR of the TCR CDR3. TCRdb reprocessed the multiplex PCR reads via MiXCR and lists one record per CDR3 protein. The sample records 190,000 or so distinct CDR3 sequences, around 19% being singletons.

The sequence came from a man between 35 and 55 years old with Graves' hyperthyroidism. The chain is built from TRBV7-2 and TRBJ2-3, with 9 bases matching TRBD2. Specimen: blood. The CDR3 sequence is CASRLAGAWDTQYF. The CDR3 bases are TGTGCCAGCCGCTTAGCGGGGGCGTGGGATACGCAGTATTTT.